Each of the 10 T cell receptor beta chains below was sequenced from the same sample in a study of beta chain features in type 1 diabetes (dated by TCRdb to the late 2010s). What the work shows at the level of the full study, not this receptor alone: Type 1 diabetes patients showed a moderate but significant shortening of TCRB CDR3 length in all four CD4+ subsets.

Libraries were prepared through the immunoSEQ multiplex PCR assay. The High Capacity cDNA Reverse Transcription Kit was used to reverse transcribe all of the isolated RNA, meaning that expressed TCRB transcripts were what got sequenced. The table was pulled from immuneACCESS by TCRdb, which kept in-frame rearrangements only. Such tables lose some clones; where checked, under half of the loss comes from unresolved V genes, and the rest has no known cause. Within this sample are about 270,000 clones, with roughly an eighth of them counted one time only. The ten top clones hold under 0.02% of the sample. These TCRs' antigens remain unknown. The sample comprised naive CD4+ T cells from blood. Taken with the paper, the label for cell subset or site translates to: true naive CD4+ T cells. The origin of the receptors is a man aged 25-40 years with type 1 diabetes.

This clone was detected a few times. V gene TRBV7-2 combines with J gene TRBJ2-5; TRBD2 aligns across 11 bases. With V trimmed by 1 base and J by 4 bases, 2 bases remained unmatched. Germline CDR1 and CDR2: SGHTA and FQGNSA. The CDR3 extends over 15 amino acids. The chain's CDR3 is CASSLVTSGRETQYF. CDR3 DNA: TGTGCCAGCAGCTTAGTTACTAGCGGGAGAGAGACCCAGTACTTC.

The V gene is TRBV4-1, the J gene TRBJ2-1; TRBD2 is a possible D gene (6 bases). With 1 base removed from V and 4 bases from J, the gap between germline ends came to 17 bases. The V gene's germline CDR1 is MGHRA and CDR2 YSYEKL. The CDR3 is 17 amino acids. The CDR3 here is CASSQARSTGLYNEQFF. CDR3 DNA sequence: TGCGCCAGCAGCCAAGCCCGCTCCACCGGACTATACAATGAGCAGTTCTTC.

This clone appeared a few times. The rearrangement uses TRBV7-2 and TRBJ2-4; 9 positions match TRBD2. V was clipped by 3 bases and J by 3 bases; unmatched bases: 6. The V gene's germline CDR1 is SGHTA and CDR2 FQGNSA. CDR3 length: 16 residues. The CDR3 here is CASSFSGRLDKNIQYF. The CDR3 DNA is TGTGCCAGCAGCTTTAGCGGGAGACTTGACAAAAACATTCAGTACTTC.

DNA for the CDR3: TGTGCCAGCTCACCCCTAGCGCTAGCGGGAGTCGATACGCAGTATTTT. It specifies CASSPLALAGVDTQYF. The chain recombines TRBV18 with TRBJ2-3, with 10 bases aligning to TRBD2. This CDR3 has 16 residues. The V gene's germline CDR1 is KGHSH and CDR2 LQKENI. V lost 3 bases to trimming and J lost 6 bases; unmatched junction nucleotides: 9.

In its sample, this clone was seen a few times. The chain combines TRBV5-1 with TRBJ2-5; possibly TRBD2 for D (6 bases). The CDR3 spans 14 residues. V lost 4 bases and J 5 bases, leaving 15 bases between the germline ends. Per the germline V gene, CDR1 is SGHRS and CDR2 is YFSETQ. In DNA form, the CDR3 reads TGCGCCAGCAGCCTTACTACAGGAGGGGAGACCCAGTACTTC. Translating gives CASSLTTGGETQYF.

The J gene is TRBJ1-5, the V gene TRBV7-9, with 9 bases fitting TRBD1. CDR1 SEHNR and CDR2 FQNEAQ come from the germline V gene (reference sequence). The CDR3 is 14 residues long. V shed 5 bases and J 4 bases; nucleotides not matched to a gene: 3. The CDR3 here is CASSPGQGNQPQHF. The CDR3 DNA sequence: TGTGCCAGCAGCCCGGGACAGGGTAATCAGCCCCAGCATTTT.

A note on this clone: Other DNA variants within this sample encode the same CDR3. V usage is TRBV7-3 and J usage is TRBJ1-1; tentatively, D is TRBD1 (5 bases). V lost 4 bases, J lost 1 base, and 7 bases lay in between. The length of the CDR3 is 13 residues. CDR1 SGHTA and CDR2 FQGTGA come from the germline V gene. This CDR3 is CASSSQGNTEAFF. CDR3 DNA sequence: TGTGCCAGCAGCTCCCAGGGGAACACTGAAGCTTTCTTT.

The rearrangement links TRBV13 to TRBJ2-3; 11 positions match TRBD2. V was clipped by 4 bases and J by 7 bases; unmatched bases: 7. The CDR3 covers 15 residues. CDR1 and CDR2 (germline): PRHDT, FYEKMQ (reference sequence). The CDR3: CASSSRLAGSYTQYF. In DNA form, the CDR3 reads TGTGCCAGCAGCTCGAGACTAGCGGGGTCATATACGCAGTATTTT.

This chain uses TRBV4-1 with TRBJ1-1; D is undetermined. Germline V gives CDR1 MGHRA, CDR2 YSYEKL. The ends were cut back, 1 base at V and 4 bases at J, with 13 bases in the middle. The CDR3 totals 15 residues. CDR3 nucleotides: TGCGCCAGCAGCCAAGTTACTGGGAGACTCACTGAAGCTTTCTTT. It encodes CASSQVTGRLTEAFF.

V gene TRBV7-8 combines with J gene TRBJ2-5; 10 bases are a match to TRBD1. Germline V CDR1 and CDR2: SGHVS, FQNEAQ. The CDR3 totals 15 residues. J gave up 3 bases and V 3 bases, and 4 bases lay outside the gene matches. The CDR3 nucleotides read TGTGCCAGCAGCTTCGGGGACAGGGGAGAAGAGACCCAGTACTTC. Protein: CASSFGDRGEETQYF.